These T cell receptor beta chains were read from a single sample in a study of blood T cells in healthy people across ages. TCRdb used MiXCR to reprocess the 5' RACE reads, holding one entry per CDR3 protein. The data show 1.8 million or so distinct CDR3 sequences, about two fifths seen once. Sequenced sample: blood. Every receptor here comes from a human donor in good health. CDR3s include the opening cysteine and the closing phenylalanine or tryptophan. The D gene is left open where the match is weak. The listing skips clone size in some rows; elsewhere it reads once, few, many or a size class.

V gene: TRBV7-9
D gene: -
J gene: TRBJ2-1
CDR3 length: 14
clone size: -
CDR3 DNA: TGTGCCAGCAGCTCAAGGACTGCCTTCAATGAGCAGTTCTTC
CDR3 protein: CASSSRTAFNEQFF

V gene: TRBV4-1
D gene: -
J gene: TRBJ2-7
CDR3 length: 13
clone size: -
CDR3 DNA: TGCGCCAGCAGCCCGCGTTTGTCCTACGAGCAGTACTTC
CDR3 protein: CASSPRLSYEQYF

V gene: TRBV6-1
D gene: -
J gene: TRBJ1-5
CDR3 length: 15
clone size: few
CDR3 DNA: TGTGCCAGCAGCGGGGGGACGGACAGCAATCAGCCCCAGCATTTT
CDR3 protein: CASSGGTDSNQPQHF

V gene: TRBV11-1
D gene: -
J gene: TRBJ1-1
CDR3 length: 13
clone size: -
CDR3 DNA: TGTGCCAGCAGGTATCGAATTGGGACTGAAGCTTTCTTT
CDR3 protein: CASRYRIGTEAFF

V gene: TRBV11-2
D gene: TRBD2
J gene: TRBJ2-7
CDR3 length: 14
clone size: -
CDR3 DNA: TGTGCCAGCAGCTTACTCTCTAGCGGGAACGAGCAGTACTTC
CDR3 protein: CASSLLSSGNEQYF

V gene: TRBV7-6
D gene: -
J gene: TRBJ2-5
CDR3 length: 13
clone size: once
CDR3 DNA: TGTGCCAGCTTACCTCCGGGCCAAGAGACCCAGTACTTC
CDR3 protein: CASLPPGQETQYF

V gene: TRBV12-5
D gene: -
J gene: TRBJ2-5
CDR3 length: 13
clone size: -
CDR3 DNA: TGTGCTAGTGGTTTGGGAGAGCGAGAGACCCAGTACTTC
CDR3 protein: CASGLGERETQYF

V gene: TRBV20-1
D gene: -
J gene: TRBJ2-5
CDR3 length: 15
clone size: -
CDR3 DNA: TGCAGTGCTACCCCGCTTGGACAAGCTCAAGAGACCCAGTACTTC
CDR3 protein: CSATPLGQAQETQYF

V gene: TRBV6-6
D gene: -
J gene: TRBJ1-2
CDR3 length: 13
clone size: -
CDR3 DNA: TGTGCCAGCACTCCAGAACAGGGTGATGGCTACACCTTC
CDR3 protein: CASTPEQGDGYTF

V gene: TRBV6-6
D gene: -
J gene: TRBJ1-4
CDR3 length: 12
clone size: few
CDR3 DNA: TGTGCCAGCAGTTACTCGGACGAAAAACTGTTTTTT
CDR3 protein: CASSYSDEKLFF

V gene: TRBV18
D gene: -
J gene: TRBJ2-1
CDR3 length: 13
clone size: few
CDR3 DNA: TGTGCCAGCTCACAACCGGGCGGGGATGAGCAGTTCTTC
CDR3 protein: CASSQPGGDEQFF

V gene: TRBV6-2/TRBV6-3
D gene: TRBD1
J gene: TRBJ2-1
CDR3 length: 13
clone size: once
CDR3 DNA: TGTGCCAGCAGTTCCCGACAGGGAAGAAAGCAGTTCTTC
CDR3 protein: CASSSRQGRKQFF

V gene: TRBV4-3
D gene: TRBD1
J gene: TRBJ2-5
CDR3 length: 16
clone size: -
CDR3 DNA: TGCGCCAGCAGCCAACAGGGGACAGGGGGGATCGAGACCCAGTACTTC
CDR3 protein: CASSQQGTGGIETQYF

V gene: TRBV7-2
D gene: -
J gene: TRBJ2-5
CDR3 length: 12
clone size: -
CDR3 DNA: TGTGCCAGCAGCTTTAGAGGAACCTCCCAGTACTTC
CDR3 protein: CASSFRGTSQYF

V gene: TRBV10-3
D gene: -
J gene: TRBJ1-5
CDR3 length: 13
clone size: few
CDR3 DNA: TGTGCCATCAGTTTAAATTCCAATCAGCCCCAGCATTTT
CDR3 protein: CAISLNSNQPQHF

V gene: TRBV6-2/TRBV6-3
D gene: -
J gene: TRBJ2-5
CDR3 length: 15
clone size: -
CDR3 DNA: TGTGCCAGCAGTCCCCAACGGTGGTACCAAGAGACCCAGTACTTC
CDR3 protein: CASSPQRWYQETQYF

V gene: TRBV5-1
D gene: -
J gene: TRBJ2-7
CDR3 length: 16
clone size: -
CDR3 DNA: TGCGCCAGCCCCGGGAAGGGGGGCGGTAAAGAAGGAATTCAGTACTTC
CDR3 protein: CASPGKGGGKEGIQYF

V gene: TRBV11-3
D gene: -
J gene: TRBJ2-7
CDR3 length: 13
clone size: -
CDR3 DNA: TGTACCAGCAGCTTAGTTACAGGGCGCGAGCAGTACTTC
CDR3 protein: CTSSLVTGREQYF

V gene: TRBV7-2
D gene: TRBD1
J gene: TRBJ2-7
CDR3 length: 16
clone size: once
CDR3 DNA: TGTGCCAGCAGCTCAAGACCCGGGACAGTAACCTACGAGCAGTACTTC
CDR3 protein: CASSSRPGTVTYEQYF

V gene: TRBV4-3
D gene: -
J gene: TRBJ2-7
CDR3 length: 12
clone size: few
CDR3 DNA: TGCGCCAGCAGCCAATATGGGCACGAGCAGTACTTC
CDR3 protein: CASSQYGHEQYF

V gene: TRBV9
D gene: TRBD2
J gene: TRBJ2-5
CDR3 length: 17
clone size: few
CDR3 DNA: TGTGCCAGCAGCGTAGGGTCTAGCGGGGGGGACAGGGAGACCCAGTACTTC
CDR3 protein: CASSVGSSGGDRETQYF

V gene: TRBV5-1
D gene: -
J gene: TRBJ2-2
CDR3 length: 13
clone size: -
CDR3 DNA: TGCGCCAGCAGCACACCCGAGGCCGGGGAGCTGTTTTTT
CDR3 protein: CASSTPEAGELFF

V gene: TRBV4-3
D gene: -
J gene: TRBJ1-5
CDR3 length: 14
clone size: -
CDR3 DNA: TGCGCCAGCAGCCAAGATAGGACGGGGCAGCCCCAGCATTTT
CDR3 protein: CASSQDRTGQPQHF

V gene: TRBV28
D gene: -
J gene: TRBJ1-4
CDR3 length: 11
clone size: -
CDR3 DNA: TGTGCCACCCGGGTGCGTGAAAAACTGTTTTTT
CDR3 protein: CATRVREKLFF

V gene: TRBV7-9
D gene: -
J gene: TRBJ1-1
CDR3 length: 13
clone size: -
CDR3 DNA: TGTGCCAGCAGCGCCCCAGGGGTTACTGAAGCTTTCTTT
CDR3 protein: CASSAPGVTEAFF

V gene: TRBV5-6
D gene: -
J gene: TRBJ2-7
CDR3 length: 14
clone size: few
CDR3 DNA: TGTGCCAGTACGCCGGGACCGGGCCCCTACGAGCAGTACTTC
CDR3 protein: CASTPGPGPYEQYF

V gene: TRBV2
D gene: -
J gene: TRBJ2-1
CDR3 length: 15
clone size: few
CDR3 DNA: TGTGCCAGCACTAGTCGTCCATGGACCTACAATGAGCAGTTCTTC
CDR3 protein: CASTSRPWTYNEQFF

V gene: TRBV7-6
D gene: -
J gene: TRBJ2-1
CDR3 length: 17
clone size: -
CDR3 DNA: TGTGCCAGCAGCTTAGATGTGGGGGCATTCTCCTACAATGAGCAGTTCTTC
CDR3 protein: CASSLDVGAFSYNEQFF

V gene: TRBV7-4
D gene: -
J gene: TRBJ2-3
CDR3 length: 15
clone size: few
CDR3 DNA: TGTGCCAGCAGCTCATATACGGGACACACAGATACGCAGTATTTT
CDR3 protein: CASSSYTGHTDTQYF

V gene: TRBV27
D gene: -
J gene: TRBJ2-3
CDR3 length: 15
clone size: -
CDR3 DNA: TGTGCCAGCAGTTTATCGACTACAGGCAGGGATACGCAGTATTTT
CDR3 protein: CASSLSTTGRDTQYF

V gene: TRBV4-2
D gene: -
J gene: TRBJ2-7
CDR3 length: 14
clone size: -
CDR3 DNA: TGTGCCAGCAGCCAAGCGGAGAGATTCTACGAGCAGTACTTC
CDR3 protein: CASSQAERFYEQYF

V gene: TRBV5-1
D gene: TRBD1
J gene: TRBJ2-1
CDR3 length: 16
clone size: -
CDR3 DNA: TGCGCCAGCAGCCTAGCCCCCGAGACAGGGAACAATGAGCAGTTCTTC
CDR3 protein: CASSLAPETGNNEQFF

V gene: TRBV6-5
D gene: -
J gene: TRBJ2-7
CDR3 length: 14
clone size: -
CDR3 DNA: TGTGCCAGCAGTCTTGACAGATCCACCTACGAGCAGTACTTC
CDR3 protein: CASSLDRSTYEQYF

V gene: TRBV7-3
D gene: -
J gene: TRBJ1-2
CDR3 length: 15
clone size: -
CDR3 DNA: TGTGCCAGCAGCTTAAATGGGGCAGGACTCTATGGCTACACCTTC
CDR3 protein: CASSLNGAGLYGYTF

V gene: TRBV4-1
D gene: TRBD1
J gene: TRBJ1-2
CDR3 length: 15
clone size: -
CDR3 DNA: TGCGCCAGCAGCCAGGGGACAGGGGCCCCGAAGGTCTACACCTTC
CDR3 protein: CASSQGTGAPKVYTF

V gene: TRBV7-8
D gene: -
J gene: TRBJ2-2
CDR3 length: 15
clone size: few
CDR3 DNA: TGTGCCAGCAGCAATTGGGACACCTTGGACGGGGAGCTGTTTTTT
CDR3 protein: CASSNWDTLDGELFF

V gene: TRBV20-1
D gene: -
J gene: TRBJ1-2
CDR3 length: 15
clone size: few
CDR3 DNA: TGCAGTGCTAGCGCCCTACTCCCGGGATCCTATGGCTACACCTTC
CDR3 protein: CSASALLPGSYGYTF

V gene: TRBV12-5
D gene: -
J gene: TRBJ2-3
CDR3 length: 14
clone size: -
CDR3 DNA: TGTGCTAGTGGTTCCGGGACCTTGACCCCTGCGCAGTATTTT
CDR3 protein: CASGSGTLTPAQYF

V gene: TRBV5-5
D gene: -
J gene: TRBJ2-1
CDR3 length: 15
clone size: -
CDR3 DNA: TGTGCCAGCAGCTTGGTCGGGAATACAAACAATGAGCAGTTCTTC
CDR3 protein: CASSLVGNTNNEQFF

V gene: TRBV5-1
D gene: TRBD2
J gene: TRBJ2-5
CDR3 length: 15
clone size: few
CDR3 DNA: TGCGCCAGCAGATGGAGCGGGGGGTTCGTGGAGACCCAGTACTTC
CDR3 protein: CASRWSGGFVETQYF

V gene: TRBV28
D gene: TRBD1
J gene: TRBJ1-4
CDR3 length: 15
clone size: -
CDR3 DNA: TGTGCCAGCAGCTTCAGGGGGCGCTTGGATGAAAAACTGTTTTTT
CDR3 protein: CASSFRGRLDEKLFF

V gene: TRBV7-2
D gene: -
J gene: TRBJ1-2
CDR3 length: 14
clone size: -
CDR3 DNA: TGTGCCAGCAGCTTAATGGCCCAGGGCGATGGCTACACCTTC
CDR3 protein: CASSLMAQGDGYTF

V gene: TRBV4-1
D gene: TRBD2
J gene: TRBJ2-1
CDR3 length: 14
clone size: once
CDR3 DNA: TGCGCCAGCAGCCTCGAGGGACTAGAGGTAGAGCAGTTCTTC
CDR3 protein: CASSLEGLEVEQFF

V gene: TRBV6-6
D gene: -
J gene: TRBJ1-1
CDR3 length: 15
clone size: -
CDR3 DNA: TGTGCCAGCAGTGGCAGGGGATTCGGGAACACTGAAGCTTTCTTT
CDR3 protein: CASSGRGFGNTEAFF

V gene: TRBV24-1
D gene: -
J gene: TRBJ2-1
CDR3 length: 15
clone size: -
CDR3 DNA: TGTGCCACCTCCTCGGCAGGTACGGCCTACAATGAGCAGTTCTTC
CDR3 protein: CATSSAGTAYNEQFF

V gene: TRBV20-1
D gene: -
J gene: TRBJ2-7
CDR3 length: 13
clone size: -
CDR3 DNA: TGCAGTGCTAGAGATACTGGAGCCGACGAGCAGTACTTC
CDR3 protein: CSARDTGADEQYF

V gene: TRBV5-6
D gene: -
J gene: TRBJ2-1
CDR3 length: 17
clone size: -
CDR3 DNA: TGTGCCAGCAGCTTGGAAGGGTCGTTGGGGTCCTACAATGAGCAGTTCTTC
CDR3 protein: CASSLEGSLGSYNEQFF

V gene: TRBV29-1
D gene: -
J gene: TRBJ2-5
CDR3 length: 14
clone size: -
CDR3 DNA: TGCAGCGTTGAAGATTGGGAGTACCAAGAGACCCAGTACTTC
CDR3 protein: CSVEDWEYQETQYF

V gene: TRBV4-3
D gene: -
J gene: TRBJ1-5
CDR3 length: 17
clone size: -
CDR3 DNA: TGCGCCAGCAGCCAGATATGGCGGCAGCTGATAAATCAGCCCCAGCATTTT
CDR3 protein: CASSQIWRQLINQPQHF

V gene: TRBV7-9
D gene: -
J gene: TRBJ1-2
CDR3 length: 14
clone size: many
CDR3 DNA: TGTGCCAGCAGCTTAGTCTCAGGGAACTATGGCTACACCTTC
CDR3 protein: CASSLVSGNYGYTF

V gene: TRBV7-9
D gene: -
J gene: TRBJ1-4
CDR3 length: 15
clone size: -
CDR3 DNA: TGTGCCAGCAGCGTCCGGGGTGCGGCTAATGAAAAACGGTTTTTT
CDR3 protein: CASSVRGAANEKRFF

V gene: TRBV7-2
D gene: TRBD2
J gene: TRBJ2-7
CDR3 length: 16
clone size: few
CDR3 DNA: TGTGCCAGCAGCCCACCGACGGCGGGGGGGCTAAACGAGCAGTACTTC
CDR3 protein: CASSPPTAGGLNEQYF

V gene: TRBV29-1
D gene: -
J gene: TRBJ1-1
CDR3 length: 13
clone size: -
CDR3 DNA: TGCAGCGTTGGTGTACAGCTGAACACTGAAGCTTTCTTT
CDR3 protein: CSVGVQLNTEAFF